The sequence of this TCR beta chain was determined in a study of blood T cell repertoires in COVID-19. The data were produced by immunoSEQ multiplex PCR, yet TCRdb's version contains in-frame clones alone and is incomplete. The table lists tens of thousands of clones, approximately 90% of them singletons. The V segment lost 4 bases and the J segment 2 bases; nucleotides outside the gene matches: 8. This CDR3 has 16 residues. From germline, CDR1 is MNHEY and CDR2 SVGAGI. The chain joins TRBV6-5 to TRBJ2-1; TRBD2 aligns across 7 bases. The sequenced material came from peripheral blood. This TCR derives from a human donor with active COVID-19. The donor label of this sample is uncertain. CDR3 sequence: CASSFRGTNAYNEQFF. In nucleotides, the CDR3 is TGTGCCAGCAGTTTCCGCGGGACTAACGCCTACAATGAGCAGTTCTTC.